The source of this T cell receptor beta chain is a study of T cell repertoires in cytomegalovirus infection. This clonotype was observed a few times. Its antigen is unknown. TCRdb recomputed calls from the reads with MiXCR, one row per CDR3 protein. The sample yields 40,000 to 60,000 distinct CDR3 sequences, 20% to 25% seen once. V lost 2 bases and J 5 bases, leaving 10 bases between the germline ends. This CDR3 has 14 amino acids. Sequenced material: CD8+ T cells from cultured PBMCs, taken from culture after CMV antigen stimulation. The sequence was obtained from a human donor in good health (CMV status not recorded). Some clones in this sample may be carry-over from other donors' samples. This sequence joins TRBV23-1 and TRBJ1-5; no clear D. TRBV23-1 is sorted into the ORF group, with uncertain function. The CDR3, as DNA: TGCGCCAGCAGTCAACCGCCTTCAGATCAGCCCCAGCATTTT. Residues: CASSQPPSDQPQHF.